These 25 T cell receptor beta chains came from one sample sequenced in a study of shared clonotypes between healthy human individuals. CD8 cells classed as naive were CD45RO-negative and positively selected for CCR7, excluding terminally differentiated effector memory CD45RA+ cells. Assay used: immunoSEQ multiplex PCR; TCRdb lists only in-frame clones, some missing. The data hold around 700,000 clones, with 92% observed a single time. Specimen: naive CD8+ T cells sorted from blood. The receptors were sampled from a man aged 25-40 years in good health.

The chain couples TRBV16 to TRBJ2-1; weak D call: TRBD2 (6 bases). The CDR3 covers 16 residues. The V gene lost 2 bases and the J gene lost 0 bases, with 11 bases spanning the gap. The V gene's germline CDR1 is KGHSY and CDR2 FQNENV. Here the CDR3 reads CASSQVASDSYNEQFF. The CDR3 DNA reads TGTGCCAGCAGCCAAGTGGCTAGCGACTCCTACAATGAGCAGTTCTTC.

V is TRBV7-9 and J is TRBJ2-7; 8 bases are a match to TRBD1. In germline, CDR1 is SEHNR, CDR2 FQNEAQ (reference sequence). The CDR3 runs to 17 residues. With V trimmed by 4 bases and J by 3 bases, 14 bases remained unmatched. The CDR3 nucleotides read TGTGCCAGCAGCTCCGGACAGGGCCCGTTGGTTATCTACGAGCAGTACTTC. Its protein product is CASSSGQGPLVIYEQYF.

V is TRBV27 and J is TRBJ2-3; D is perhaps TRBD2 (5 bases). The V gene lost 4 bases and the J gene lost 1 base, with 12 bases spanning the gap. CDR3 length: 15 amino acids. The V gene's germline CDR1 is MNHEY and CDR2 SMNVEV (reference sequence). CDR3 bases: TGTGCCAGCAGTTCTAGCCGCCAGGGCACAGATACGCAGTATTTT. Its protein product is CASSSSRQGTDTQYF.

This rearrangement joins TRBV7-3 to TRBJ2-3; TRBD1 matches 10 bases. Trimming took 4 bases from V and 6 from J; bases not matched to a gene: 4. Germline CDR1 reads SGHTA; CDR2 reads FQGTGA. This CDR3 region has 14 residues. The CDR3 DNA reads as TGTGCCAGCAGCTCCGGACAGGGGGAGGATACGCAGTATTTT. Its protein product is CASSSGQGEDTQYF.

This clone has just a few counts. The DNA for the CDR3 is TGTGCCATCAGTGGTCCCGGGGAAGAGAATAGAGCCTACGAGCAGTACTTC. Translation gives CAISGPGEENRAYEQYF. The V gene is TRBV10-3, the J gene TRBJ2-7, with a weak D call TRBD2 (5 bases). This CDR3 has 17 amino acids. Deletions cut 4 bases from V and 2 bases from J, with 21 bases between. The germline gives CDR1 ENHRY, CDR2 SYGVKD.

The V and J genes are TRBV6-5 and TRBJ2-2; maybe TRBD1 (6 bases). Germline CDR1 and CDR2: MNHEY and SVGAGI. The CDR3 contains 14 residues. V lost 7 bases and J 5 bases, leaving 14 bases between the germline ends. In nucleotides, the CDR3 is TGTGCCAGCACCTCTGTCCAGGGGACCGGGGAGCTGTTTTTT. Amino acid sequence: CASTSVQGTGELFF.

The chain recombines TRBV2 with TRBJ2-7; tentative D call: TRBD1 (6 bases). This CDR3 comprises 15 residues. The V and J ends lost 6 bases and 2 bases respectively, with 17 bases between them. Germline loops: CDR1 SNHLY, CDR2 FYNNEI. CDR3 in amino acids: CASRYRVEGPYEQYF. The CDR3 bases are TGTGCCAGCAGGTACAGGGTCGAGGGGCCCTACGAGCAGTACTTC.

This chain uses TRBV11-2 with TRBJ2-3; D remains ambiguous. The CDR3 has 16 residues. Germline CDR1 reads SGHAT; CDR2 reads FQNNGV. The germline V and J ends were trimmed by 1 base and 0 bases, with 11 bases remaining between them. CDR3 sequence: CASSLALWGSTDTQYF. For the CDR3, the DNA is TGTGCCAGCAGCTTAGCCCTTTGGGGAAGCACAGATACGCAGTATTTT.

The chain has TRBV4-3 and TRBJ2-1; possible D gene TRBD1, 6 bases. This CDR3 has 16 amino acids. The germline V gene encodes CDR1 LGHNA and CDR2 YSLEER. The V gene lost 4 bases and the J gene lost 6 bases, with 19 bases spanning the gap. This chain's CDR3 is CASSRNRDLSLNEQFF. DNA of the CDR3: TGCGCCAGCAGCCGAAACAGGGACCTCTCCCTCAATGAGCAGTTCTTC.

V is TRBV9 and J is TRBJ1-2, with TRBD1 as a possible D gene (6 bases). Trimming removed 7 bases at V and 2 bases at J, with 9 bases between. The germline CDR1 and CDR2 sequences are SGDLS and YYNGEE. The CDR3 is made up of 12 amino acids. This CDR3 reads CASYGQNYGYTF. CDR3 sequence (DNA): TGTGCCAGCTATGGACAGAACTATGGCTACACCTTC.

The chain recombines TRBV7-9 with TRBJ2-2; 8 bases map to TRBD1. This CDR3 spans 15 amino acids. Germline CDR1 SEHNR, CDR2 FQNEAQ (reference sequence). With 5 bases clipped from V and 4 bases from J, the junction kept 6 bases outside the gene matches. Here the CDR3 DNA reads TGTGCCAGCAGCCCCGGACAGGGAATCACCGGGGAGCTGTTTTTT. As protein: CASSPGQGITGELFF.

The gene calls are TRBV4-1 and TRBJ2-5, with D maybe TRBD2 (5 bases). Trimming cost V 1 base and J 4 bases, with 19 bases left between them. Germline CDR1 is MGHRA and CDR2 is YSYEKL. The CDR3 spans 17 residues. The CDR3 region has the DNA TGCGCCAGCAGCCAAGTGGATAGCGCCGGAGGTTCAGAGACCCAGTACTTC. This translates into CASSQVDSAGGSETQYF.

The chain uses TRBV6-5 and TRBJ1-1; TRBD1 might be the D (6 bases). V shed 6 bases and J shed 4 bases, with 15 bases lying between them. CDR3 length: 14 amino acids. The germline V gene encodes CDR1 MNHEY and CDR2 SVGAGI. The chain's CDR3 is CASSYGGGGTEAFF. In DNA form, the CDR3 reads TGTGCCAGCAGCTACGGGGGGGGCGGCACTGAAGCTTTCTTT.

This rearrangement joins TRBV27 to TRBJ2-7; 9 bases line up with TRBD2. The germline V gene has CDR1 MNHEY and CDR2 SMNVEV (reference sequence). V was pared by 6 bases and J by 2 bases, with 11 bases of the junction left unmatched. The CDR3 sequence is 16 residues long. Here the CDR3 reads CASSATGTSSPYEQYF. The CDR3 DNA sequence: TGTGCCAGCAGCGCTACCGGGACTAGCTCCCCCTACGAGCAGTACTTC.

As regards this clone: This specimen includes other DNA sequences encoding the same CDR3. V usage is TRBV4-1 and J usage is TRBJ2-7; 11 bases align to TRBD1. The ends lost 1 base at V and 3 bases at J; junction bases unmatched: 2. Germline values: CDR1 MGHRA, CDR2 YSYEKL. The CDR3 sequence is 15 residues long. As DNA, the CDR3 is TGCGCCAGCAGCCAAGTAGGGACAGGGGGCTACGAGCAGTACTTC. This encodes CASSQVGTGGYEQYF.

The V and J genes are TRBV29-1 and TRBJ2-3; D is undetermined. Between the trimmed V and J ends, which lost 3 bases and 5 bases, there was a span of 15 bases. The CDR3 spans 14 residues. The germline CDR1 and CDR2 sequences are SQVTM and ANQGSEA. The CDR3: CSVELGVHEDTQYF. CDR3 nucleotides: TGCAGCGTTGAGTTAGGAGTGCACGAAGATACGCAGTATTTT.

This sequence joins TRBV30 and TRBJ2-5, with TRBD2 matching over 9 bases. V lost 8 bases to trimming and J lost 4 bases; unmatched junction nucleotides: 11. Germline V CDR1 and CDR2: GTSNPN, SVGIG (reference sequence). The CDR3 has 14 amino acids. Here the CDR3 DNA reads TGTGCCGCAGAAACCGGGACTAGCTTAGAGACCCAGTACTTC. Its protein product is CAAETGTSLETQYF.

This chain uses TRBV4-1 with TRBJ2-1; D call uncertain. CDR1 is MGHRA, CDR2 YSYEKL, per germline. Trimming cost V 2 bases and J 2 bases, with 16 bases left between them. The CDR3 consists of 17 residues. The CDR3 here is CASSQPYVGQPYNEQFF. As DNA, the CDR3 is TGCGCCAGCAGCCAACCTTATGTGGGCCAGCCCTACAATGAGCAGTTCTTC.

This chain links TRBV20-1 with TRBJ2-1; D gene ambiguous. This CDR3 has 11 residues. Germline values: CDR1 DFQATT, CDR2 SNEGSKA (reference sequence). V gave up 2 bases and J gave up 8 bases, with 7 bases separating them. The DNA for the CDR3 is TGCAGTGCTAGAAGTTCCGATGAGCAGTTCTTC. This translates into CSARSSDEQFF.

The rearrangement uses TRBV7-9 and TRBJ1-5; D not resolved. The CDR3 consists of 16 residues. The V end was cut by 4 bases, the J end by 0 bases, with 13 bases between. Germline values: CDR1 SEHNR, CDR2 FQNEAQ (reference sequence). The CDR3: CASSSNYQDSNQPQHF. The CDR3 bases are TGTGCCAGCAGCTCTAATTACCAAGATAGCAATCAGCCCCAGCATTTT.

V gene TRBV11-1 combines with J gene TRBJ2-1; D is undetermined. V was trimmed by 5 bases and J by 6 bases, leaving 20 bases between them. Germline-derived CDR1 and CDR2 are SGHAT and FQDESV (reference sequence). The CDR3 loop spans 16 amino acids. CDR3 sequence: CASSEIDLLISNEQFF. The DNA of the CDR3 is TGTGCCAGCAGCGAAATAGACTTGCTCATCTCCAATGAGCAGTTCTTC.

The V call is TRBV29-1, the J call TRBJ2-3; 9 nucleotides line up with TRBD2. The trim removed 7 bases at V and 2 bases at J, leaving 10 bases unmatched. This CDR3 is 15 amino acids long. Germline assignment: CDR1 SQVTM and CDR2 ANQGSEA. The CDR3 sequence is CSAAFSGSVTDTQYF. CDR3 coding DNA: TGCAGCGCCGCGTTTAGCGGGAGCGTCACAGATACGCAGTATTTT.

The chain is built from TRBV28 and TRBJ1-5, with D unclear. CDR1 and CDR2 (germline): MDHEN, SYDVKM. V lost 8 bases to trimming and J lost 0 bases, with 17 bases between them. The CDR3 runs 16 residues. In DNA form, the CDR3 reads TGTGCCAGCGATTCTCGTACCTTAAATAGCAATCAGCCCCAGCATTTT. This encodes CASDSRTLNSNQPQHF.

Only one count was recorded for this clone. This rearrangement joins TRBV6-4 to TRBJ2-3, with 9 bases fitting TRBD2. The CDR3 contains 21 residues. V dropped 0 bases and J dropped 4; count of bases not matched to a gene: 20. CDR1 is MRHNA and CDR2 is SNTAGT in the germline V gene. The CDR3 region is CASSDSIGGRRGGRAPDTQYF. Written as DNA, the CDR3 is TGTGCCAGCAGTGACTCGATAGGCGGCCGACGGGGCGGGAGGGCCCCAGATACGCAGTATTTT.

This clone has just one count. The chain couples TRBV7-3 to TRBJ2-7; the D is unclear. Trimming removed 0 bases at V and 5 bases at J, with 14 bases between. The CDR3 consists of 15 residues. CDR1 is SGHTA, CDR2 FQGTGA, per germline. The DNA for the CDR3 is TGTGCCAGCAGCTTAACTGGGTACGGAGAAAACGAGCAGTACTTC. Translation gives CASSLTGYGENEQYF.